This TCR beta chain was captured by sequencing in a study of blood T cells in healthy people across ages. Using a J-beta primer mix together with a sample-barcoded 5' primer, a second PCR was run for about 6 to 12 cycles. The yield of each sample was at least 3 million CDR3-containing paired-end reads. TCRdb re-analysed the 5' RACE reads in MiXCR, keeping a single row per CDR3 protein. The sample comprises around 500,000 distinct CDR3 sequences, roughly 48% of which are singletons, and about 26% rests with the top ten. Trimming left V 0 bases short and J 2 bases short, with 12 bases between. The CDR3 length is 16 residues. CDR1 and CDR2 (germline): MNHEY, SMNVEV (reference sequence).

This clonotype was obtained from an elderly man in good health. The J gene is TRBJ2-3, the V gene TRBV27; the D gene is possibly TRBD2 (5 bases). The sample consisted of blood. CDR3: CASSLSRVGSTDTQYF. The DNA for the CDR3 is TGTGCCAGCAGTTTATCGCGGGTGGGCTCCACAGATACGCAGTATTTT.